The sequence of this T cell receptor (beta chain) was determined in a study of somatic mutations in cytotoxic T cells in rheumatoid arthritis. Overall study context: Flow sorting at nearly 100% purity was applied to some V beta antibody-stained T-cell populations, which included V beta1+ cells sequenced for TCRB. Whole-study findings and limits: Clonality of CD8+ cells rose with age in rheumatoid arthritis patients but not healthy controls.

The study pulled out CD4+ and CD8+ cells with positive magnetic bead selection and then checked their purity by flow cytometry. With respect to this clone: What it binds is not known.

Using immunoSEQ multiplex PCR, the repertoire was profiled, and TCRdb retains in-frame clones only, with some absent. The profile shows 2,500 or so clones, roughly 80% of them singletons. The CDR3 consists of 12 residues. The V end was cut by 3 bases, the J end by 7 bases, with 10 bases between. The germline CDR1 and CDR2 sequences are MNHEY and SMNVEV (reference sequence). The sequencing input was CD8+ T cells sorted from blood. The TCR was taken from a man between 65 and 80 years old with rheumatoid arthritis. The chain is built from TRBV27 and TRBJ2-7; perhaps TRBD1 as D (5 bases). As DNA, the CDR3 is TGTGCCAGCAGTTTGGGGCTAGGGGAGCAGTACTTC. As protein: CASSLGLGEQYF.